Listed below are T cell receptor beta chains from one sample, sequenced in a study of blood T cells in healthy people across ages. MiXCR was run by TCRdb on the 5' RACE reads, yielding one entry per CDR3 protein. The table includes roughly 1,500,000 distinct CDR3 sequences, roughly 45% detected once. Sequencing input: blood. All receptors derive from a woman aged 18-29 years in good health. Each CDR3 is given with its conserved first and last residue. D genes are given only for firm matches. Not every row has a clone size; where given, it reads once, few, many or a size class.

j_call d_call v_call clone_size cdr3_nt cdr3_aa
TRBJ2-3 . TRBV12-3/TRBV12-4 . TGTGCCAGCAGTTTAGACAGCCCCACAGATACGCAGTATTTT CASSLDSPTDTQYF
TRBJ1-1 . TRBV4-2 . TGTGCCACAGGGACGAACACTGAAGCTTTCTTT CATGTNTEAFF
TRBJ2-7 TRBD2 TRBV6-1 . TGTGCCAGCAGTGAAAGTACTAGCGGGAAGGGCGAGCAGTACTTC CASSESTSGKGEQYF
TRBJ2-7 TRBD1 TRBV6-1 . TGTGCCAGCAGGCGACAGGGGAAGTCGGGTGAGCAGTACTTC CASRRQGKSGEQYF
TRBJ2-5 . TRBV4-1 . TGCGCCAGCAGCCAAGCGCCAGGAGAGGATGAGCAGTACTTC CASSQAPGEDEQYF
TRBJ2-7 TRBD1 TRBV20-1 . TGCAGTACGCCGGGACAGGGGCCCTACGAGCAGTACTTC CSTPGQGPYEQYF
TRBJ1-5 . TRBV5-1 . TGCGCCGGCAGCTTGTCGGGGAACAATCAGCCCCAGCATTTT CAGSLSGNNQPQHF
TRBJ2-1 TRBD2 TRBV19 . TGTGCCAGTAGTATACTGCTAGCGGGAGCGGTGGGCAATGAGCAGTTCTTC CASSILLAGAVGNEQFF
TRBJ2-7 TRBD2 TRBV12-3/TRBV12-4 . TGTGCCAGCAGTCCTATACCTACTAGCGGGAGGGCCTACGAGCAGTACTTC CASSPIPTSGRAYEQYF
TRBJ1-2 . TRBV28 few TGTGCCAGCAGTACCTGGACATTAAAGGAGACCGACTATGGCTACACCTTC CASSTWTLKETDYGYTF
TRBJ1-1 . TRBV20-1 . TGCAGTGCTATAGGGACGGGGAACACTGAAGCTTTCTTT CSAIGTGNTEAFF
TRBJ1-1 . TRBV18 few TGTGCCAGCTCACCACCCCCGGGGGGCACTGAAGCTTTCTTT CASSPPPGGTEAFF
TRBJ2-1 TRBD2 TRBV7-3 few TGTGCCAGCAGCTTAACACTGGGACTAGCGGGAAACAATGAGCAGTTCTTC CASSLTLGLAGNNEQFF
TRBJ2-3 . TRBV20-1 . TGCAGTGCTAGGGGGGCGGGGTGGCGGGGTACCACAGATACGCAGTATTTT CSARGAGWRGTTDTQYF
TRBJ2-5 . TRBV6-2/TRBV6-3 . TGTGCCAGCAGTTACCGCCCCCTAGAGACGCAGTACTTC CASSYRPLETQYF
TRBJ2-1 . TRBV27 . TGTGCCAGCAGTTTATCCCAGGCCTACAATGAGCAGTTCTTC CASSLSQAYNEQFF
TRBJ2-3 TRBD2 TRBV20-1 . TGCAGTGCTAGAAATCCCGGCGGGGGGGTGGCAGATACGCAGTATTTT CSARNPGGGVADTQYF
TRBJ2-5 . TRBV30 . TGTGCCTGGGGACTACTCCAAGAGACCCAGTACTTC CAWGLLQETQYF
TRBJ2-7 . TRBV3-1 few TGTGCCAGCAGCCTCGCGGAGGGATCCTACGAGCAGTACTTC CASSLAEGSYEQYF
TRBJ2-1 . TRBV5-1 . TGCGCCAGCAGGTTAAGCGGCAGCTCCTACAATGAGCAGTTCTTC CASRLSGSSYNEQFF
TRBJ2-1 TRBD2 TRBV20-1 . TGCAGTGCTAGCGCTTTGACTAGCGGCCAATACAATGAGCAGTTCTTC CSASALTSGQYNEQFF
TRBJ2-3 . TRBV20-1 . TGCAGTGCTCCTTCACTAGCCCAGGGCACAGATACGCAGTATTTT CSAPSLAQGTDTQYF
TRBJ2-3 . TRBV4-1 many TGCGCCAGCAGCCAAGTTGGGTCAGATACGCAGTATTTT CASSQVGSDTQYF
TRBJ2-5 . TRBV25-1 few TGTGCCAGCAGTGAATGGGCAGTGCCCTGGGAGACCCAGTACTTC CASSEWAVPWETQYF
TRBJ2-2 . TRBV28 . TGTGCCAGCAGTCCCCCATGGATCGGGGAGCTGTTTTTT CASSPPWIGELFF
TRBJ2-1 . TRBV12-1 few TGTGCCAGCAGCTCCTCCCTCCCGCCCCGATGGGACAGGGTTTACAATGAGCAGTTCTTC CASSSSLPPRWDRVYNEQFF
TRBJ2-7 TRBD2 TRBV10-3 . TGTGCCATCAGTGAGGGTGAGGGAGGGCCTTATGAGCAGTACTTC CAISEGEGGPYEQYF
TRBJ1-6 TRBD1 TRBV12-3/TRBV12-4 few TGTGCCAGCAGTCACAGTTCGGGACAGGGAAATTCACCCCTCCACTTT CASSHSSGQGNSPLHF
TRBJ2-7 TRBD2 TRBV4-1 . TGCGCCAGCAGCCAAGATGTGGCGGGGGTCGGCGAGCAGTACTTC CASSQDVAGVGEQYF
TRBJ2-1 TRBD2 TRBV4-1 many TGCGCCAGCAGCCAACCCGGGACTAAAAATGAGCAGTTCTTC CASSQPGTKNEQFF
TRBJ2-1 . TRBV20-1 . TGCAGTGCTTGCCCGACGAACAATGAGCAGTTCTTC CSACPTNNEQFF
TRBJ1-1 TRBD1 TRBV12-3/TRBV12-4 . TGTGCCAGCAGTCGCGGACAGGGGGCGAGCACTGAAGCTTTCTTT CASSRGQGASTEAFF
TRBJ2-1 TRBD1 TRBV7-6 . TGTGCCAGCAGTCCACGGGACAGGGCCTACAATGGGCAGTTCTTC CASSPRDRAYNGQFF
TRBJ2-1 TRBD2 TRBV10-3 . TGTGCCATCAGTGAGACGGGGGGCAATGAGCAGTTCTTC CAISETGGNEQFF
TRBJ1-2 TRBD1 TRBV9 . TGTGCCAGCAGCGGACGGACAGGCTTTTTCTATGGCTACACCTTC CASSGRTGFFYGYTF
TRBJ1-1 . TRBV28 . TGTGCCAGCAGTCTTAGGCGTGGTGAAGCTTTCTTT CASSLRRGEAFF
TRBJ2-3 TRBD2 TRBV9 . TGTGCCAGCAGCGTAGTCGGCGGGGGTGGCACAGATACGCAGTATTTT CASSVVGGGGTDTQYF
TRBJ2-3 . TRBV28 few TGTGCCAGCAGTTTATTAGCCGCTACAGATACGCAGTATTTT CASSLLAATDTQYF
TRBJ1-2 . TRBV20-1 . TGCAGTGCTAGAGATGTCGGGATCTCAGGAGGCTACACCTTC CSARDVGISGGYTF
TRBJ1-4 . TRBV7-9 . TGTGCCAGCAGCCTGGGGGAGGGTGAAAAACTGTTTTTT CASSLGEGEKLFF
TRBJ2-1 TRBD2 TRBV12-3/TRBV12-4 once TGTGCCAGCAGTCCCCTGGCTAGCGGGGCCGGGGATGAGCAGTTCTTC CASSPLASGAGDEQFF
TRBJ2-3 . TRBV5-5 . TGTGCCAGCAGCTCCCAACCAGGCACAGATACGCAGTATTTT CASSSQPGTDTQYF
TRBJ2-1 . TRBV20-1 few TGCAGTGCTAGAGATATGATTAGGTGGAATGAGCAGTTCTTC CSARDMIRWNEQFF
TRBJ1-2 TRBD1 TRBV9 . TGTGCCAGCAGCGTAGGGGGACAGGGAGCCTATGGCTACACCTTC CASSVGGQGAYGYTF
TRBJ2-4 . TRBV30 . TGTGCCTGGAGTGTAGGGGCCAAAAACATTCAGTACTTC CAWSVGAKNIQYF
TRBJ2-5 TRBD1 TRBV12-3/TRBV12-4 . TGTGCCAGCAGTTTACTAACAGGGGGCAGCCAAGAGACCCAGTACTTC CASSLLTGGSQETQYF
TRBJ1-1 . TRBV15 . TGTGCCACCGGCTCTCTTATGAACACTGAAGCTTTCTTT CATGSLMNTEAFF
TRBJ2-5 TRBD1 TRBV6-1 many TGTGCCAGCAGTTCCGACAGGGGGCGAGAGACCCAGTACTTC CASSSDRGRETQYF
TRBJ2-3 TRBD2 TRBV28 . TGTGCCAGCCGAACTAGCGGGGTCGTTGATACGCAGTATTTT CASRTSGVVDTQYF
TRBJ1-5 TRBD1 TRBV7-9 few TGTGCCAGCAGCTTAGGCGGGACAGCATATAGCAATCAGCCCCAGCATTTT CASSLGGTAYSNQPQHF
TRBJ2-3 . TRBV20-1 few TGCAGTGCGGGAGAGTATACGCAGTATTTT CSAGEYTQYF
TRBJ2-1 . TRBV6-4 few TGTGCCAGCAGTGACTCGTCTCACAATGAGCAGTTCTTC CASSDSSHNEQFF
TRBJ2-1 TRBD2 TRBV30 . TGTGCCTGGGAAAGTCTAGCGGGGTTCAATGAGCAGTTCTTC CAWESLAGFNEQFF
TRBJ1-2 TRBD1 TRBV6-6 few TGTGCCAGTGGACAGGGGAAGTCTGGCTACACCTTC CASGQGKSGYTF
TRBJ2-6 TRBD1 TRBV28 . TGTGCCAGCAGTTTTCGACAGGGGTTGCGCTCTGGGGCCAACGTCCTGACTTTC CASSFRQGLRSGANVLTF